Reported below is one TCR beta chain. These data belong to a study of blood T cell repertoires in COVID-19. Repertoires were generated with immunoSEQ multiplex PCR, while TCRdb's copy carries only in-frame clones and drops some. The sample shows roughly 200,000 clones, around 80% of them seen only once. From germline, CDR1 is LNHNV and CDR2 YYDKDF (reference sequence). This CDR3 contains 13 residues. V was clipped by 0 bases and J by 4 bases, with 5 bases between them. The receptor was derived from a human donor in a cohort sampled during active COVID-19. Sequencing was carried out using peripheral blood. The chain has TRBV15 and TRBJ2-3; D is unclear. Written as DNA, the CDR3 is TGTGCCACCAGCAGAGATTATCCAGATACGCAGTATTTT. This sequence encodes CATSRDYPDTQYF.